The 6 T cell receptor beta chains given below trace back to one sample, sequenced in a study of T cell responses to AZD1222 COVID-19 vaccine. Measured with immunoSEQ multiplex PCR; TCRdb has only the in-frame clones, and not every one. This sample has 150,000 or so clones; about nine tenths occur once, and the top ten carry around 22%. This specimen was peripheral blood, taken on day 0 of AZD1222 vaccination. Receptors were obtained from an adult in good health.

This clone occurred once. The V gene is TRBV18, the J gene TRBJ1-1; a possible D gene is TRBD1 (6 bases). CDR1 KGHSH and CDR2 LQKENI come from the germline V gene. The CDR3 spans 15 residues. The V and J ends lost 5 bases and 2 bases respectively, with 15 bases between them. DNA for the CDR3: TGTGCCAGCTCATCAGATACAGGGACAAACACTGAAGCTTTCTTT. As protein: CASSSDTGTNTEAFF.

This chain connects TRBV5-4 to TRBJ1-2; weak D call: TRBD1 (5 bases). The CDR3 length is 16 residues. V was trimmed by 1 base and J by 0 bases, leaving 13 bases between them. CDR1 SGHNT and CDR2 YYREEE come from the germline V gene (reference sequence). The CDR3 DNA reads as TGTGCCAGCAGCTTGAAAGGTACAGGAGCTAACTATGGCTACACCTTC. Translating gives CASSLKGTGANYGYTF.

The chain joins TRBV28 to TRBJ1-2; D may be TRBD1 (5 bases). With 4 bases removed from V and 2 bases from J, the gap between germline ends came to 14 bases. CDR3 length equals 15 residues. CDR1 is MDHEN and CDR2 is SYDVKM in the germline V gene. CDR3 in amino acids: CASSSPGGGNYGYTF. The CDR3 DNA is TGTGCCAGCAGTTCTCCCGGTGGGGGGAACTATGGCTACACCTTC.

This clone appeared once. The chain uses TRBV6-5 and TRBJ1-2, with unresolved D. The CDR3 loop spans 14 amino acids. V shed 0 bases and J shed 4 bases, with 9 bases lying between them. The germline CDR1 and CDR2 sequences are MNHEY and SVGAGI. Here the CDR3 DNA reads TGTGCCAGCAGTTACTCCGTGGAAGGCTATGGCTACACCTTC. Protein: CASSYSVEGYGYTF.

This clone was seen repeatedly, ten times or more. The chain combines TRBV7-6 with TRBJ1-3; D is unclear. Per germline, CDR1 SGHVS and CDR2 FNYEAQ. Trimming shortened V by 5 bases and J by 0 bases, and 8 bases separated the two germline ends. The CDR3 has 14 residues. The CDR3 loop is CASSPSSSGNTIYF. The CDR3 DNA reads as TGTGCCAGCAGCCCGAGCAGCTCTGGAAACACCATATATTTT. Based on the CDR3 plus reference TRBV7-6 and TRBJ1-3, the full variable domain is GAGVSQSPRYKVTKRGQDVALRCDPISGHVSLYWYRQALGQGPEFLTYFNYEAQQDKSGLPNDRFSAERPEGSISTLTIQRTEQRDSAMYRCASSPSSSGNTIYFGEGSWLTVV.

The V gene is TRBV27, the J gene TRBJ2-5, with D possibly being TRBD2 (5 bases). The V end was cut by 10 bases, the J end by 5 bases, with 11 bases between. The CDR3 totals 11 residues. Germline CDR1 is MNHEY and CDR2 is SMNVEV (reference sequence). In DNA form, the CDR3 reads TGTGCCACCCGAACGGGGGAGACCCAGTACTTC. It is translated as CATRTGETQYF.